These 6 T cell receptor beta chains were all obtained from the same sample, sequenced in a study of T cell responses to AZD1222 COVID-19 vaccine. Produced via immunoSEQ multiplex PCR; TCRdb's table is partial and in-frame only. The sample lists about 150,000 clones, 90% seen once, with over 15% in the top ten. The source was peripheral blood, collected on day 0 of AZD1222 vaccination. The receptors stem from an adult in good health.

V and J are TRBV18 and TRBJ1-1, with unresolved D. Between the trimmed V and J ends, which lost 3 bases and 0 bases, there was a span of 8 bases. The germline V gene has CDR1 KGHSH and CDR2 LQKENI. There are 14 residues in the CDR3. CDR3 amino acids: CASSPLTVNTEAFF. The CDR3 bases are TGTGCCAGCTCACCTCTTACGGTGAACACTGAAGCTTTCTTT. The complete variable domain, with remaining parts taken from reference TRBV18 and TRBJ1-1, reads NAGVMQNPRHLVRRRGQEARLRCSPMKGHSHVYWYRQLPEEGLKFMVYLQKENIIDESGMPKERFSAEFPKEGPSILRIQQVVRGDSAAYFCASSPLTVNTEAFFGQGTRLTVV.

This rearrangement joins TRBV27 to TRBJ2-3; TRBD1 matches 9 bases. After removal of 4 bases from V and 2 bases from J, the junction contained 4 bases not matched to a gene. The CDR3 spans 15 residues. Germline V CDR1 and CDR2: MNHEY, SMNVEV (reference sequence). In nucleotides, the CDR3 is TGTGCCAGCAGTTCTCGGGACAGGGTCACAGATACGCAGTATTTT. Its translation is CASSSRDRVTDTQYF.

The chain has TRBV5-1 and TRBJ2-5; the D call may be TRBD1 or TRBD2 (6 bases each). The V end was cut by 0 bases, the J end by 1 base, with 10 bases between. The CDR3 consists of 15 residues. Germline lookup yields CDR1 SGHRS and CDR2 YFSETQ. The CDR3, as DNA: TGCGCCAGCAGCTTGGGAGGGGGACTCCAAGAGACCCAGTACTTC. This encodes CASSLGGGLQETQYF.

This chain connects TRBV30 to TRBJ2-1; 14 bases are shared with TRBD2. The CDR3 totals 17 residues. CDR1 is GTSNPN and CDR2 is SVGIG in the germline V gene (reference sequence). Trimming removed 2 bases from V and 4 bases from J; junction bases left unmatched: 7. The chain's CDR3 is CAWSLGLAGGGYNEQFF. As DNA, the CDR3 is TGTGCCTGGAGTCTAGGACTAGCGGGAGGAGGGTACAATGAGCAGTTCTTC.

This chain connects TRBV19 to TRBJ1-5, with D possibly TRBD1 on 5 matching bases. Germline values: CDR1 LNHDA, CDR2 SQIVND (reference sequence). Trimming left V 4 bases short and J 4 bases short, with 17 bases between. The CDR3 covers 16 residues. In nucleotides, the CDR3 is TGTGCCAGTAGTAAGAACTCCGGGACGTTGAATCAGCCCCAGCATTTT. This translates into CASSKNSGTLNQPQHF.

The chain links TRBV6-6 to TRBJ2-5; D remains unclear. Trimming took 5 bases from V and 5 from J, leaving 15 bases between them. This CDR3 region has 14 residues. Germline V gene lookup returns CDR1 MNHNY and CDR2 SVGAGI (reference sequence). The CDR3 nucleotides read TGTGCCAGCAGTCCACCGACGGCCGGGGAGACCCAGTACTTC. Translating it yields CASSPPTAGETQYF.